The source of this T cell receptor (beta chain) is a study of blood T cell repertoires in COVID-19. Study information: Donors in the United States, Italy and Spain gave samples during acute or convalescent COVID-19. Sources were T cells, B-cell-depleted T cells, or PBMCs; the material itself was cDNA or gDNA.

Trimming removed 3 bases from V and 7 bases from J, with 13 bases in between. The CDR3 has 13 residues. In the authors' methods: For nucleated cells, counts were estimated from reference gene primer amplification. Produced via immunoSEQ multiplex PCR; TCRdb's table is partial and in-frame only. That table supplies the V and J calls and clone size; D and trimming were determined from the DNA. This table has over 40,000 clones, about 89% appearing once. The clonotype originates from a human donor in a cohort sampled during active COVID-19. Sequencing was carried out using peripheral blood. The chain recombines TRBV12-3 or TRBV12-4 with TRBJ2-7, with no clear D. CDR3 in amino acids: CASSLSRLREQYF. The DNA of the CDR3 is TGTGCCAGCAGTTTGTCACGGCTGAGGGAGCAGTACTTC.